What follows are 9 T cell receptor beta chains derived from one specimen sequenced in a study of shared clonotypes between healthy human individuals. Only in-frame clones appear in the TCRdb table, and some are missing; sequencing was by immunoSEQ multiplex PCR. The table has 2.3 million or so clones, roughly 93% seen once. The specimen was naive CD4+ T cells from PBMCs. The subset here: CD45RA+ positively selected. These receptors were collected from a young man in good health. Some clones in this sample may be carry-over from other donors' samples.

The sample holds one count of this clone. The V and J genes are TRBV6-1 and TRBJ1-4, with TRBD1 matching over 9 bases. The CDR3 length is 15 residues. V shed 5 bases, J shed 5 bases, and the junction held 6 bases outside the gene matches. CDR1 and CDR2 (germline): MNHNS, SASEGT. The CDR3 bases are TGTGCCAGCAGTTTAAGGGACAGGGCAAATGAAAAACTGTTTTTT. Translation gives CASSLRDRANEKLFF.

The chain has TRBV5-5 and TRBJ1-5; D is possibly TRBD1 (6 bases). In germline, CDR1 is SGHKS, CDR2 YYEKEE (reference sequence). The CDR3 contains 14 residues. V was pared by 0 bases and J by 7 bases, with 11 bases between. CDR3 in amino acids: CASSLGTDGQPQHF. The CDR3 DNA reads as TGTGCCAGCAGCTTGGGGACAGACGGACAGCCCCAGCATTTT.

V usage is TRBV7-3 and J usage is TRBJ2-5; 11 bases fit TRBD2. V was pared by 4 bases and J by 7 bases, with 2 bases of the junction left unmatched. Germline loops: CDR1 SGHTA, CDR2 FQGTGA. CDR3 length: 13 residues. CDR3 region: CASSWGTSGTQYF. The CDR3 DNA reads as TGTGCCAGCAGCTGGGGGACTAGCGGGACCCAGTACTTC.

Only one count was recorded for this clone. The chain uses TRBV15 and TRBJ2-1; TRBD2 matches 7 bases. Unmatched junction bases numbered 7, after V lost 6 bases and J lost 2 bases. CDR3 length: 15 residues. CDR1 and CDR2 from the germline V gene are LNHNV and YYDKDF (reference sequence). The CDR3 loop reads CATRDPGGTYNEQFF. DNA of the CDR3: TGTGCCACCAGAGACCCGGGAGGCACCTACAATGAGCAGTTCTTC.

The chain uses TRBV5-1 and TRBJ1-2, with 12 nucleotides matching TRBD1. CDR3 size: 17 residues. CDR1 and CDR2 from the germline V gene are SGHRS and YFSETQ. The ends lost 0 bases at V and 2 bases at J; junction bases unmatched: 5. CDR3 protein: CASSLAGQGALNYGYTF. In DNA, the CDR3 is TGCGCCAGCAGCTTGGCGGGACAGGGGGCGCTGAACTATGGCTACACCTTC.

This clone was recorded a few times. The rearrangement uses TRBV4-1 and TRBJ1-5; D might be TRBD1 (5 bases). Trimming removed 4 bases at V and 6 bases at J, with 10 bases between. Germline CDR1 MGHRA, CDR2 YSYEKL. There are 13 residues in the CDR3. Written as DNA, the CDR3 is TGCGCCAGCAGCCCTGCCGGGGCTCAGCCCCAGCATTTT. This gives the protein CASSPAGAQPQHF.

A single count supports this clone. CDR3 coding DNA: TGTGCCAGCAGCTTTTCGGTTCGGGATACGCAGTATTTT. Its protein is CASSFSVRDTQYF. This chain uses TRBV7-9 with TRBJ2-3, with D uncertain. This CDR3 is 13 amino acids long. The V end was cut by 3 bases, the J end by 6 bases, with 10 bases between. Germline V gene lookup returns CDR1 SEHNR and CDR2 FQNEAQ (reference sequence).

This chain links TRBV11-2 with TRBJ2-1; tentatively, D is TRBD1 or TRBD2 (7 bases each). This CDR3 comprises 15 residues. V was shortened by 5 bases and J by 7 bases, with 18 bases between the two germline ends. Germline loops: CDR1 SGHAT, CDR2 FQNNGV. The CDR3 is CASSNRAGGGNEQFF. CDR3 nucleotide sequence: TGTGCCAGCAGCAATCGGGCAGGGGGAGGGAATGAGCAGTTCTTC.

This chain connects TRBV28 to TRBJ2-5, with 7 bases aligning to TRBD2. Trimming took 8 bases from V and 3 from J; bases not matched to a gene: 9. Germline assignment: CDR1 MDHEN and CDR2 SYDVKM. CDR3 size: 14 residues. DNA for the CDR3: TGTGCCAGCCTAACAGAGGGAGGGGAAGAGACCCAGTACTTC. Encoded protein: CASLTEGGEETQYF.